The clone carrying this T cell receptor (beta chain) was detected only once. The target antigen is unknown. The sample comes from a study of T cell responses to AZD1222 COVID-19 vaccine. Assay: immunoSEQ multiplex PCR; the TCRdb copy retains only in-frame clones and omits some. The data hold about 270,000 clones, with 85% to 95% observed a single time. The V end lost 5 bases, the J end lost 0 bases, and 10 bases lay between the germline ends. This CDR3 has 14 amino acids. CDR1 and CDR2 (germline): SGHRS, YFSETQ. General observations from the study: A rise in Spike-specific TCR breadth and depth followed two AZD1222 doses.

The material was peripheral blood, obtained 28 days after the second AZD1222 dose. The rearrangement links TRBV5-1 to TRBJ2-3, with D unresolved. This sequence was found in an adult who received the AZD1222 COVID-19 vaccine. This chain's CDR3 is CASSSVVSTDTQYF. The CDR3 DNA is TGCGCCAGCAGTTCGGTGGTTAGCACAGATACGCAGTATTTT.